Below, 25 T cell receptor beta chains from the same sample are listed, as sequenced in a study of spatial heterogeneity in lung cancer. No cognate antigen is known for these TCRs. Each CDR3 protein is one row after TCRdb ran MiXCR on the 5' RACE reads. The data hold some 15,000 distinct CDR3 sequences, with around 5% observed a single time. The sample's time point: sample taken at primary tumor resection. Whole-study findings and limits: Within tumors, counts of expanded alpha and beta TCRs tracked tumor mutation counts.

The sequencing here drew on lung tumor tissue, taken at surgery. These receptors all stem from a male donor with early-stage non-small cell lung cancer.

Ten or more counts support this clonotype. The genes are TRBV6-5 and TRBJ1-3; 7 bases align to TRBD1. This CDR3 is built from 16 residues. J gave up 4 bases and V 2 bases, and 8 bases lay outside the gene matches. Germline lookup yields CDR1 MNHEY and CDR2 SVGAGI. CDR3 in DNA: TGTGCCAGCAGTTACAGAGGGGGCTTCACCGGAAACACCATATATTTT. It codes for CASSYRGGFTGNTIYF.

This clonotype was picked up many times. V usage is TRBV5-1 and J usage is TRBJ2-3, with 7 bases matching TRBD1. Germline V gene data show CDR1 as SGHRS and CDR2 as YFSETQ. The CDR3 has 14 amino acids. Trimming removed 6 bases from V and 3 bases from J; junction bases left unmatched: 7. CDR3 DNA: TGCGCCAGCAAGGGGGCCCAGACGACAGATACGCAGTATTTT. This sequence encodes CASKGAQTTDTQYF.

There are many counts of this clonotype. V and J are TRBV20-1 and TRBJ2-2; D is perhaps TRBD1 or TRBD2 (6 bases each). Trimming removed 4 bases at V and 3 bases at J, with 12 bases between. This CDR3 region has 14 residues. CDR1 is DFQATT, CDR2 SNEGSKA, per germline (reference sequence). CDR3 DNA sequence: TGCAGTGCTAACAGGGAGGAGGACACCGGGGAGCTGTTTTTT. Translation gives CSANREEDTGELFF.

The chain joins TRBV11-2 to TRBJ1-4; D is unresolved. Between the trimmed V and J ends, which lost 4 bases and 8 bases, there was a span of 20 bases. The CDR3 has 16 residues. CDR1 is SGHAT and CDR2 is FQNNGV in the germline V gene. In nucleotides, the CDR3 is TGTGCCAGCAGCTCAGGTGGAGTAAGTGCAGAGGAAAAACTGTTTTTT. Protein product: CASSSGGVSAEEKLFF.

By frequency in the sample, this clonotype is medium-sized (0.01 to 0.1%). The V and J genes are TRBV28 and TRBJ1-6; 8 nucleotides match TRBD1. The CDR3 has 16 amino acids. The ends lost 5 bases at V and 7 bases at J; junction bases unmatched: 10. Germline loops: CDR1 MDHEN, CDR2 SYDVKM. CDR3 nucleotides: TGTGCCAGCAGTCCTTCCGGACAGGGACTAAATTCACCCCTCCACTTT. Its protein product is CASSPSGQGLNSPLHF.

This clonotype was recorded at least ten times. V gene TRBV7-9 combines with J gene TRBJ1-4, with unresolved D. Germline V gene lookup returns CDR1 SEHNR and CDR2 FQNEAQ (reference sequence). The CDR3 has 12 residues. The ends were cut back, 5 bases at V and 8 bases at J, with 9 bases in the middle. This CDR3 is CASSLLTEKLFF. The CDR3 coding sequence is TGTGCCAGCAGCCTACTGACCGAAAAACTGTTTTTT.

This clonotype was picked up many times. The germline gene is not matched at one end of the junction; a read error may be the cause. In DNA, the CDR3 is TGCAGTGCTAGTGGGACCGGAAACCACAATGAACAGTTCTTC. Amino acids: CSASGTGNHNEQFF. The chain combines TRBV20-1 with TRBJ2-1, with D perhaps TRBD1 or TRBD2 (5 bases each). The CDR3 runs to 14 residues. The germline V gene encodes CDR1 DFQATT and CDR2 SNEGSKA (reference sequence).

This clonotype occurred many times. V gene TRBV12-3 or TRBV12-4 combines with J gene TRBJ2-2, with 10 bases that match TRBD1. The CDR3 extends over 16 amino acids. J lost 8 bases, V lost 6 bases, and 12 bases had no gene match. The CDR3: CASRELGTGAAGELFF. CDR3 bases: TGTGCCAGCAGAGAACTCGGGACAGGGGCTGCTGGGGAGCTGTTTTTT.

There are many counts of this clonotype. The CDR3 nucleotides read TGTGCCAGCAGTAAGTCTCCCTACGAGCAGTACGTC. It codes for CASSKSPYEQYV. The rearrangement joins TRBV28 to TRBJ2-7; D is ambiguous. The germline gives CDR1 MDHEN, CDR2 SYDVKM. The ends were cut back, 5 bases at V and 2 bases at J, with 7 bases in the middle. The CDR3 runs to 12 residues.

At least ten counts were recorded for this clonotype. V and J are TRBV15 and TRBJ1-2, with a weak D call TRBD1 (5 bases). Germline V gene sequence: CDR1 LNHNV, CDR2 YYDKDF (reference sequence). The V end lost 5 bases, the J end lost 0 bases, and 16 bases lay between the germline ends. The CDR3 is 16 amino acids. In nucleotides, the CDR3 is TGTGCCACCAGCTCCTTTGGGACGGCTACTAACTATGGCTACACCTTC. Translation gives CATSSFGTATNYGYTF.

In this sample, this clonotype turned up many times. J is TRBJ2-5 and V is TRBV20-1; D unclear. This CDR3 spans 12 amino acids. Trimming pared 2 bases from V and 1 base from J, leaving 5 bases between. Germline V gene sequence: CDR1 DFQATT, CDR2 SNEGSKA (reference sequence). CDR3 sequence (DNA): TGCAGTGCTAGACAGACCCAAGAGACCCAGTACTTC. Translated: CSARQTQETQYF.

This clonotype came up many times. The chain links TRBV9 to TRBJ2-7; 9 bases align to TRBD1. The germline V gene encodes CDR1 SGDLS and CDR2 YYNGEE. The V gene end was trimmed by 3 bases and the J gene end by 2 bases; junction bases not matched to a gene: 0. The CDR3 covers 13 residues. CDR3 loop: CASSGQGAYEQYF. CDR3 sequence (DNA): TGTGCCAGCAGCGGACAGGGGGCCTACGAGCAGTACTTC.

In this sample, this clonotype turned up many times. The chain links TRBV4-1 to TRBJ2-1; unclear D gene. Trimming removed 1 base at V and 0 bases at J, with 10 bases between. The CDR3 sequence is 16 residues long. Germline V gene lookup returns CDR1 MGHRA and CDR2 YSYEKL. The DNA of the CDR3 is TGCGCCAGCAGCCAAGGGTCCCTCGGCTCCTACAATGAGCAGTTCTTC. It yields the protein CASSQGSLGSYNEQFF.

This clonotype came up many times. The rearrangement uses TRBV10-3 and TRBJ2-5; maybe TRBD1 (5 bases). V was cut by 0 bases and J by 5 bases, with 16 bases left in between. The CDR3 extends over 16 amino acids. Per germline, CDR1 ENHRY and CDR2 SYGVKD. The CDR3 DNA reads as TGTGCCATCAGTGAGTCAACAGGCAAAGGCAAGGAGACCCAGTACTTC. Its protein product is CAISESTGKGKETQYF.

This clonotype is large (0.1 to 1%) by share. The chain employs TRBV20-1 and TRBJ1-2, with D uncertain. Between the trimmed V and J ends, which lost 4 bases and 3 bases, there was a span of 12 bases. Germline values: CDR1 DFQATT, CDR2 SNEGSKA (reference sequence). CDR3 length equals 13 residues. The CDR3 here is CSATMEEYYGYTF. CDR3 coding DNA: TGCAGTGCTACCATGGAGGAGTACTATGGCTACACCTTC.

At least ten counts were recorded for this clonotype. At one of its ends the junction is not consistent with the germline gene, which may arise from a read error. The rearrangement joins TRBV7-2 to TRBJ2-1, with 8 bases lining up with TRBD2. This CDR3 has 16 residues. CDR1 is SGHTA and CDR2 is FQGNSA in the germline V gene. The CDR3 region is CASRLEAGVKNNEQFF. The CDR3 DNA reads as TGTGCCAGCAGGTTAGAAGCGGGAGTGAAGAACAATGAGCAGTTCTTC.

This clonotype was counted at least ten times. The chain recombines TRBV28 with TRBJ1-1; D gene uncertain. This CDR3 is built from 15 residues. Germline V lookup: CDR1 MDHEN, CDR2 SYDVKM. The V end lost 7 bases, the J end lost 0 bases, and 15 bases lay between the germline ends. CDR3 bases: TGTGCCAGCACCGGACGGGGAAAGATGAACACTGAAGCTTTCTTT. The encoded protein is CASTGRGKMNTEAFF.

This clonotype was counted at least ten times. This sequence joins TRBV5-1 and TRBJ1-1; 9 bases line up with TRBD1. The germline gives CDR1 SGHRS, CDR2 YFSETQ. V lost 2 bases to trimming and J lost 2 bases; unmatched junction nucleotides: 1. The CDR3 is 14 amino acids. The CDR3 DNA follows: TGCGCCAGCAGCTTACAGGGGGCTAACACTGAAGCTTTCTTT. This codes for CASSLQGANTEAFF.

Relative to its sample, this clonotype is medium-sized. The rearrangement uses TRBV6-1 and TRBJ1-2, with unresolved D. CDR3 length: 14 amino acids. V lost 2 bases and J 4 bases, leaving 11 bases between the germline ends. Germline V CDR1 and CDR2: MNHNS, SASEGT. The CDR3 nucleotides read TGTGCCAGCAGTGAAAGGGCGCTTAGCTATGGCTACACCTTC. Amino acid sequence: CASSERALSYGYTF.

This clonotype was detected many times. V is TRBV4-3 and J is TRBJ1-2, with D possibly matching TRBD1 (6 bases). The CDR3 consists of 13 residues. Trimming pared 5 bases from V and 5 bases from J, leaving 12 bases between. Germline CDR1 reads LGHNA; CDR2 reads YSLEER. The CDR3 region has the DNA TGCGCCAGCAGCAAAGGACAGTTTTATGGCTACACCTTC. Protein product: CASSKGQFYGYTF.

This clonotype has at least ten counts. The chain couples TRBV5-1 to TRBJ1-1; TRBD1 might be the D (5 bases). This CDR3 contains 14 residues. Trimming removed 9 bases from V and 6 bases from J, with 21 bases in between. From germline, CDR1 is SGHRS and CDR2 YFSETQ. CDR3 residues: CATFYGALAAEAFF. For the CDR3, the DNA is TGCGCCACCTTCTACGGGGCGTTGGCCGCTGAAGCTTTCTTT. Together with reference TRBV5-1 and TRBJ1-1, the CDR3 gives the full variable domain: KAGVTQTPRYLIKTRGQQVTLSCSPISGHRSVSWYQQTPGQGLQFLFEYFSETQRNKGNFPGRFSGRQFSNSRSEMNVSTLELGDSALYLCATFYGALAAEAFFGQGTRLTVV.

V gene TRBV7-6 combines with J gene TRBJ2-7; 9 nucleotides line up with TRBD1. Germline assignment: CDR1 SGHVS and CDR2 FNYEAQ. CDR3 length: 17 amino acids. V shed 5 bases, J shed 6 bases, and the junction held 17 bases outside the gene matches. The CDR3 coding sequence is TGTGCCAGCAGCCCAGGCGCGGGTAGGACAGGGGTCGCCGAGCAGTACTTC. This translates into CASSPGAGRTGVAEQYF.

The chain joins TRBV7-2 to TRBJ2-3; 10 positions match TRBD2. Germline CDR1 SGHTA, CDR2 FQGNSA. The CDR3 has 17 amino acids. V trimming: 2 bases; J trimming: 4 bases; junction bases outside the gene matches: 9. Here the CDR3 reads CASSLLSGRAGSDTQYF. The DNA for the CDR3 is TGTGCCAGCAGCTTATTGAGCGGGAGGGCAGGATCAGATACGCAGTATTTT.

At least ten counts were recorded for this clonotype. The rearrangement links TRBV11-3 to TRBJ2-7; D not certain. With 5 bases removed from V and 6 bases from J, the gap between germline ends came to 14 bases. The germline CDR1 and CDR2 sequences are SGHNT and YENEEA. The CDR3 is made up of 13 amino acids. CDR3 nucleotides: TGTGCCAGCAGCGAAAGCTATCGAGGCGAGCAGTACGTC. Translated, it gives CASSESYRGEQYV.

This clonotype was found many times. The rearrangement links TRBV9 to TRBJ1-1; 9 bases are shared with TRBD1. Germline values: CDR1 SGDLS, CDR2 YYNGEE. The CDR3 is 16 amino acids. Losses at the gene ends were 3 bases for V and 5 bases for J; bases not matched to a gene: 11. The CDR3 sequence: CASSADRGGGMTEAFF. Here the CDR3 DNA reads TGTGCCAGCAGCGCGGACAGGGGCGGTGGGATGACTGAAGCTTTCTTT.